This TCR beta chain was identified during a study of blood T cell repertoires in COVID-19. Across the study: The samples span acute and convalescent COVID-19 from the United States, Italy and Spain.

Assay used: immunoSEQ multiplex PCR; TCRdb lists only in-frame clones, some missing. Here the sample spans 150,000 to 200,000 clones, 85% to 90% being singletons. The sequence was obtained from a woman older than 75 with COVID-19, enrolled during active disease. What was sequenced was peripheral blood.

The CDR3 DNA follows: TGCAGCGTTAAGGACAGGGGCCATACGCAGTATTTT. Protein product: CSVKDRGHTQYF. The rearrangement uses TRBV29-1 and TRBJ2-3, with 9 bases lining up with TRBD1. The CDR3 is made up of 12 amino acids. The germline V gene encodes CDR1 SQVTM and CDR2 ANQGSEA. The V gene end was trimmed by 5 bases and the J gene end by 7 bases; junction bases not matched to a gene: 4.